Listed here are 18 T cell receptor beta chains from one sample, sequenced in a study of PD-1 blockade in mismatch repair-deficient tumors. No antigens are known for them. Using immunoSEQ multiplex PCR, the repertoire was profiled, and TCRdb retains in-frame clones only, with some absent. The table lists more than 11,000 clones, around four fifths of them singletons, with 20% to 25% in the top ten. Stated time point: approximately nine-day in vitro stimulation with candidate neoantigen peptide 4. Sample: cells cultured in vitro, taken from a patient treated with pembrolizumab. These receptor sequences come from an adult with mismatch repair-deficient cancer.

This chain uses TRBV28 with TRBJ1-2; weak D call: TRBD1 (5 bases). The ends were cut back, 2 bases at V and 7 bases at J, with 8 bases in the middle. CDR3 length equals 12 residues. Looked up from germline, CDR1 is MDHEN and CDR2 is SYDVKM. In DNA, the CDR3 is TGTGCCAGCAGTTTAGGCAGGGCTGGCTACACCTTC. This gives the protein CASSLGRAGYTF.

This rearrangement joins TRBV5-4 to TRBJ1-2; 10 bases are a match to TRBD1. Germline lookup yields CDR1 SGHNT and CDR2 YYREEE (reference sequence). The CDR3 is 14 amino acids. V dropped 5 bases and J dropped 7; count of bases not matched to a gene: 8. The CDR3, as DNA: TGTGCCAGCAGTCCCGACAGGGGGCGTGGTGGCTACACCTTC. Residues: CASSPDRGRGGYTF.

V and J are TRBV6-1 and TRBJ2-7; D is undetermined. Trimming took 4 bases from V and 1 from J, leaving 11 bases between them. Germline V gene data show CDR1 as MNHNS and CDR2 as SASEGT. CDR3 length equals 14 residues. The CDR3 here is CASSVARQSYEQYF. The CDR3 DNA sequence: TGTGCCAGCAGTGTTGCCAGGCAGTCCTACGAGCAGTACTTC.

A single count supports this clone. The CDR3 DNA reads as TGTGCCAGCAGCTCGAAAGTACCGGGACCTCAAGGATACGAGCAGTACTTC. The encoded protein is CASSSKVPGPQGYEQYF. This chain links TRBV7-3 with TRBJ2-7, with D perhaps given as TRBD1 or TRBD2 (5 bases each). The CDR3 has 17 amino acids. In germline, CDR1 is SGHTA, CDR2 FQGTGA. V was clipped by 4 bases and J by 4 bases, with 23 bases between them.

This chain joins TRBV6-5 and TRBJ2-7; no clear D gene. The CDR3 has 16 residues. V gave up 0 bases and J gave up 1 base, with 13 bases separating them. The V gene's germline CDR1 is MNHEY and CDR2 SVGAGI. The CDR3 spells CASSYSIMGGSYEQYF. Here the CDR3 DNA reads TGTGCCAGCAGTTACTCGATAATGGGCGGTTCCTACGAGCAGTACTTC.

The gene calls are TRBV14 and TRBJ2-7, with TRBD2 as a possible D gene (5 bases). V gave up 8 bases and J gave up 7 bases, with 15 bases separating them. Germline values: CDR1 SGHDN, CDR2 FVKESK. This CDR3 has 12 residues. The CDR3 DNA is TGTGCCAGCTCAACCAGAGGGAGAGAGCAGTACTTC. This translates into CASSTRGREQYF.

V usage is TRBV6-5 and J usage is TRBJ2-7; D is perhaps TRBD2 (5 bases). This CDR3 region has 12 residues. V dropped 2 bases and J dropped 6 bases, with 8 bases sitting between them. Germline lookup yields CDR1 MNHEY and CDR2 SVGAGI. The CDR3 region is CASSYRGSEQYF. CDR3 DNA: TGTGCCAGCAGTTACCGGGGTTCCGAGCAGTACTTC.

The chain combines TRBV7-9 with TRBJ2-1; D gene unclear. The CDR3 sequence is 15 residues long. From germline, CDR1 is SEHNR and CDR2 FQNEAQ (reference sequence). Trimming took 4 bases from V and 6 from J, leaving 16 bases between them. The CDR3 DNA reads TGTGCCAGCAGCTGGACGCTTAGGACCCCCAATGAGCAGTTCTTC. Translation: CASSWTLRTPNEQFF.

This chain joins TRBV28 and TRBJ1-3; D is possibly TRBD1 (5 bases). V was trimmed by 3 bases and J by 0 bases, leaving 15 bases between them. This CDR3 is 17 amino acids long. Germline CDR1 reads MDHEN; CDR2 reads SYDVKM. The DNA of the CDR3 is TGTGCCAGCAGTTTGTTAGGTGGGGCCCTCTCTGGAAACACCATATATTTT. Its translation: CASSLLGGALSGNTIYF.

This clone was seen only a few times. This chain uses TRBV2 with TRBJ2-7; D uncertain. With 8 bases removed from V and 3 bases from J, the gap between germline ends came to 5 bases. The CDR3 is made up of 10 amino acids. The germline V gene has CDR1 SNHLY and CDR2 FYNNEI. The CDR3, as DNA: TGTGCCAGCCAATTCTACGAGCAGTACTTC. Translating gives CASQFYEQYF.

This clone was found once. The chain has TRBV9 and TRBJ2-1, with D possibly being TRBD1 or TRBD2 (5 bases each). Germline V CDR1 and CDR2: SGDLS, YYNGEE. CDR3 length: 15 residues. Trimming took off 3 bases at V and 7 bases at J, with 17 bases between the two ends. CDR3 nucleotides: TGTGCCAGCAGCGCCGGAGGAGGTTGGGGGAATGAGCAGTTCTTC. It is translated as CASSAGGGWGNEQFF.

This chain connects TRBV4-2 to TRBJ1-4; D is unclear. CDR3 length: 13 amino acids. The germline V gene encodes CDR1 LGHNA and CDR2 YNFKEQ. V dropped 3 bases and J dropped 7 bases, with 9 bases sitting between them. The CDR3 sequence is CASSQLSAEKLFF. For the CDR3, the DNA is TGTGCCAGCAGCCAGCTATCGGCTGAAAAACTGTTTTTT.

The chain joins TRBV11-3 to TRBJ2-1; D possibly corresponds to TRBD2 (6 bases). Germline V gene lookup returns CDR1 SGHNT and CDR2 YENEEA. The CDR3 loop spans 15 amino acids. The germline V and J ends were trimmed by 2 bases and 5 bases, with 13 bases remaining between them. The CDR3 is CASSLSPGEDNEQFF. DNA of the CDR3: TGTGCCAGCAGCTTATCCCCGGGGGAGGACAATGAGCAGTTCTTC. The whole variable domain, filled in from reference TRBV11-3 and TRBJ2-1, reads EAGVVQSPRYKIIEKKQPVAFWCNPISGHNTLYWYLQNLGQGPELLIRYENEEAVDDSQLPKDRFSAERLKGVDSTLKIQPAELGDSAVYLCASSLSPGEDNEQFFGPGTRLTVL.

This clone is a singleton in its sample. The chain carries TRBV2 and TRBJ2-7, with 10 bases aligning to TRBD2. CDR3 length: 16 amino acids. The junction had 17 bases not matched to a gene; V was cut back by 6 bases and J by 9 bases. Germline values: CDR1 SNHLY, CDR2 FYNNEI. The CDR3 loop reads CASRSNIAGGGLGQYF. The CDR3 DNA follows: TGTGCCAGCAGGTCCAATATAGCGGGAGGTGGATTAGGGCAGTACTTC.

This chain links TRBV7-9 with TRBJ2-5; D is perhaps TRBD2 (5 bases). The V gene lost 0 bases and the J gene lost 1 base, with 9 bases spanning the gap. The CDR3 loop spans 15 amino acids. Germline assignment: CDR1 SEHNR and CDR2 FQNEAQ (reference sequence). CDR3 bases: TGTGCCAGCAGCTTAGCGACGACTATCCAAGAGACCCAGTACTTC. Amino acids: CASSLATTIQETQYF.

There are a few counts of this clone. The chain uses TRBV6-4 and TRBJ2-3; 7 bases are shared with TRBD2. This CDR3 comprises 15 residues. The junction had 4 bases not matched to a gene; V was cut back by 4 bases and J by 0 bases. Germline-derived CDR1 and CDR2 are MRHNA and SNTAGT. The CDR3 coding sequence is TGTGCCAGCAGTGTTAATAGCGGGAGCACAGATACGCAGTATTTT. Its translation: CASSVNSGSTDTQYF.

The rearrangement links TRBV9 to TRBJ2-7, with 7 bases matching TRBD2. The ends lost 0 bases at V and 6 bases at J; junction bases unmatched: 6. In germline, CDR1 is SGDLS, CDR2 YYNGEE. The CDR3 is 14 residues long. CDR3 DNA sequence: TGTGCCAGCAGCGTAGAATCGGGGGAGGGCGAGCAGTACTTC. This encodes CASSVESGEGEQYF.

The chain couples TRBV2 to TRBJ1-2; the D gene is possibly TRBD1 (6 bases). Germline CDR1 is SNHLY and CDR2 is FYNNEI. CDR3 size: 12 residues. V was cut by 3 bases and J by 13 bases, with 15 bases left in between. Here the CDR3 DNA reads TGTGCCAGCAGTGATAGGGGACGGACAGTCACCTTC. It yields the protein CASSDRGRTVTF.